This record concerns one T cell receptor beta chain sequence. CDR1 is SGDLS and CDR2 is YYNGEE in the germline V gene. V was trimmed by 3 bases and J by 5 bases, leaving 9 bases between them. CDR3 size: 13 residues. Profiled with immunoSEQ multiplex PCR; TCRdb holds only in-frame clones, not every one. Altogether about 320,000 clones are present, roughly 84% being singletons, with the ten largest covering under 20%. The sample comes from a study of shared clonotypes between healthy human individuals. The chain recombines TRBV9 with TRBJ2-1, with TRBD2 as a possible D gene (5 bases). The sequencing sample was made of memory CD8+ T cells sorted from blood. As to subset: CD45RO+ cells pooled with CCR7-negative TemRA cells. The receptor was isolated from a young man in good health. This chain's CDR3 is CASSAAGNNEQFF. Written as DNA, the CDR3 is TGTGCCAGCAGCGCGGCGGGTAACAATGAGCAGTTCTTC.